The TCR beta chain described here comes from a study of blood T cell repertoires in COVID-19 (dated by TCRdb to between 2020 and 2021). Regarding the research as a whole: Samples from collaborators originated in the United States, Italy and Spain and spanned both the acute and convalescent phases of COVID-19. The prospective study material was composed of cDNA or gDNA derived from T cells, B-cell-depleted T cells, or PBMCs. Subjects who had been exposed to COVID-19, were actively infected with it, or had recovered from it provided the deeply sampled blood TCRbeta repertoires that made up the dataset. The repertoires were released in a freely available public database meant as a resource for research on the immune response to SARS-CoV-2. Samples were obtained from the ongoing ImmuneRACE study (first 160 participants) and from 1,254 subjects provided by 6 global collaborators. Nearly every sample came with metadata listing a de-identified subject ID, COVID-19 status, age in years and sex. HLA class I and class II types, where available, came from metadata supplied by the sample provider rather than from assay-based typing.

The germline V and J ends show losses of 5 bases and 2 bases respectively, and no gene match explains 16 bases of the junction. Spanning cysteine to phenylalanine, the CDR3 consists of 18 amino acids. The retained sequence is limited to the CDR3, 54 bases, with the frame set at the first base. From a lookup of the germline V gene, CDR1 and CDR2 are SGHTA and FQGNSA. In the prospective study, participants were 18 to 89 years old, resided in about two dozen geographic areas of the United States, and were enrolled through a virtual design. In the prospective study, participants were assigned to cohorts based on the clinical history participants reported in a screening survey and a study questionnaire. In the prospective study, mobile phlebotomists collected whole blood, serum and a nasopharyngeal or oropharyngeal swab from each participant. Participants in the prospective study had the option to provide additional blood draws and questionnaires over a roughly 2-month period. Before DNA extraction, prospective study blood samples were shipped either frozen or at room temperature.

As for this clone: What this receptor recognizes is not known. The record has no base qualities; no much larger clone is one base away.

What the authors observed across the whole study: The quantity of clinical and demographic metadata differed by source and by participant and was supplied without curation.

TCRbeta CDR3 regions were amplified from genomic DNA by means of the immunoSEQ Assay, a bias-controlled multiplex PCR. Turning to the authors' computational methods: Nucleated cell counts per sample were estimated from amplification of reference gene primers within the assay. To quantify the absolute abundance of each unique TCRbeta CDR3 rearrangement, sequence reads were collapsed and filtered. For each sample, productive Simpson clonality was calculated as the square root of Simpson's diversity index across productive rearrangements. TCRdb's version of the immuneACCESS table is confined to in-frame rearrangements and falls short of the full clone set. An unresolved V gene accounts for under half of the shortfall where checked; the remainder is of unknown origin. V, J and clone size derive from that table, while D and trimming were established from the DNA sequence. Within this sample are about 280,000 clones, with 90% of them counted one time only. The top ten clones comprise roughly 1.6% of the sample.

This clonotype was obtained from a young woman with acute COVID-19. Rearrangement joined TRBV7-2 to TRBJ2-7; TRBD2 fits 9 bases in the junction. Source material: PBMCs or T cells enriched from blood (not recorded which). The bases read TGTGCCAGCAGCCCGCCCGGAGTAGCGGGAGTCGAACCCTACGAGCAGTACTTC. This is translated as CASSPPGVAGVEPYEQYF.